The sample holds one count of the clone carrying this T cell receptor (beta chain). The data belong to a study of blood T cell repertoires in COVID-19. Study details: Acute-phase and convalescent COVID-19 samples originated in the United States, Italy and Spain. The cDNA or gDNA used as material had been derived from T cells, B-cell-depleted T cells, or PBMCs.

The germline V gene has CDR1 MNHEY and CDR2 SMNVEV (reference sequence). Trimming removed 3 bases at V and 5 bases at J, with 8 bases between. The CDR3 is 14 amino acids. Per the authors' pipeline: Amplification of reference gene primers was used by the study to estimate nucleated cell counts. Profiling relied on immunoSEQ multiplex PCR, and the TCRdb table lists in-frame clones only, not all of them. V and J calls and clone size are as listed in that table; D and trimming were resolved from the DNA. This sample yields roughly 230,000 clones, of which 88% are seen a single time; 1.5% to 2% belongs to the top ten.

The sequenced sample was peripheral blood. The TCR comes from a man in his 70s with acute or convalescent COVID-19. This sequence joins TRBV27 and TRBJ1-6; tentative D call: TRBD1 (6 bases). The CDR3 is CASSFTGNNSPLHF. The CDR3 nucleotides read TGTGCCAGCAGTTTTACAGGGAATAATTCACCCCTCCACTTT.